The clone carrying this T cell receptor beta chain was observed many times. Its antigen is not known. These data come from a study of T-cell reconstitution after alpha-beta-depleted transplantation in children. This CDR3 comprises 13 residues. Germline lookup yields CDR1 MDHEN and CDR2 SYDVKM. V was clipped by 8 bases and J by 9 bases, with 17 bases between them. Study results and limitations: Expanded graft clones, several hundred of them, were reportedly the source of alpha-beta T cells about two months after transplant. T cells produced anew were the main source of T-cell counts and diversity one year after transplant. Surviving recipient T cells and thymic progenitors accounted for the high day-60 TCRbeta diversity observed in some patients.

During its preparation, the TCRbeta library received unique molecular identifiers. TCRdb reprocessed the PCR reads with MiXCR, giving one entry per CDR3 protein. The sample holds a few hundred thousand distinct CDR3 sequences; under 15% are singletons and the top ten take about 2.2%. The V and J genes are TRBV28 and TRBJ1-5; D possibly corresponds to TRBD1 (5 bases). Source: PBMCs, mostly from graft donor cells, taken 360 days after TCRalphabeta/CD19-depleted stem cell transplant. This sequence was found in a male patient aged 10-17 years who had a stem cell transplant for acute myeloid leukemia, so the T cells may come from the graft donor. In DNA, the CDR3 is TGTGCCAGCCTTAGGGCTCCCGGGGGGCCCCAGCATTTT. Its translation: CASLRAPGGPQHF.